Listed below are T cell receptor beta chains from one sample, sequenced in a study of blood T cell repertoires in COVID-19. The assay was immunoSEQ multiplex PCR, and TCRdb's table has in-frame clones only and misses some. The table has fewer than 55,000 clones, roughly four fifths seen once. The sample was peripheral blood. The receptor set was obtained from a woman of 80 years or more with COVID-19, enrolled during active disease. Each CDR3 is given with its conserved first and last residue. D genes are given only for firm matches. Size is stated for part of the rows, as once, few or many counts, or as a class when the clone is expanded.

TRBV27,NA,TRBJ1-4,NA,CASSFRLRGKEKLFF,TGTGCCAGCAGTTTCCGTTTGAGGGGGAAGGAAAAACTGTTTTTT
TRBV6-5,NA,TRBJ1-6,NA,CASSYRQVANSPLHF,TGTGCCAGCAGTTATCGGCAGGTGGCGAATTCACCCCTCCACTTT
TRBV7-9,NA,TRBJ2-1,TRBD2,CASSLPGLKINEQFF,TGTGCCAGCAGCTTACCGGGACTAAAAATCAATGAGCAGTTCTTC
TRBV18,NA,TRBJ2-1,TRBD2,CASSPVLAGGPNEQFF,TGTGCCAGCTCACCAGTACTAGCGGGAGGGCCTAATGAGCAGTTCTTC
TRBV9,few,TRBJ2-1,NA,CASSVALGPGYNEQFF,TGTGCCAGCAGCGTAGCTCTCGGCCCGGGATACAATGAGCAGTTCTTC
TRBV3-1/TRBV3-2,NA,TRBJ2-1,TRBD2,CASSQSGTSGNEFF,TGTGCCAGCAGCCAGAGTGGGACTAGCGGGAACGAGTTCTTC
TRBV3-1/TRBV3-2,NA,TRBJ2-1,NA,CASSRLDNEQFF,TGTGCCAGCAGCCGACTCGACAATGAGCAGTTCTTC
TRBV2,NA,TRBJ2-6,NA,CASSEALLSVSGANVLTF,TGTGCCAGCAGTGAAGCGCTTCTATCCGTCTCTGGGGCCAACGTCCTGACTTTC
TRBV4-1,NA,TRBJ1-2,NA,CASSQVAVGYTF,TGCGCCAGCAGCCAAGTCGCGGTGGGCTACACCTTC
TRBV2,once,TRBJ2-6,NA,CASSTGSSGANVLTF,TGTGCCAGCTCCACAGGGAGCTCTGGGGCCAACGTCCTGACTTTC
TRBV28,NA,TRBJ1-2,NA,CASSFQGSNTF,TGTGCCAGCAGTTTTCAGGGGAGCAACACCTTC